The text below deals with one T cell receptor (beta chain). These data belong to a study of cytomegalovirus exposure and HLA in healthy donors. Primers: 60 Vbeta forward and 13 Jbeta reverse. Repertoires were generated with immunoSEQ multiplex PCR, while TCRdb's copy carries only in-frame clones and drops some. Of tens of thousands of clones in the sample, roughly 84% were seen once. The J segment lost 7 bases and the V segment lost 0 bases, leaving 2 bases of the junction unmatched. This CDR3 is built from 13 residues. The germline CDR1 and CDR2 sequences are SGHTA and FQGNSA. This TCR came from a young woman in good health and CMV-seronegative. Sequencing was done on a sample of PBMCs. The chain uses TRBV7-2 and TRBJ2-7; 8 nucleotides align to TRBD1. The CDR3, as DNA: TGTGCCAGCAGCTTAGCCAGGGGGCTTGAGCAGTACTTC. It encodes CASSLARGLEQYF.